These 24 T cell receptor beta chains were all obtained from the same sample, sequenced in a study of blood T cell repertoires in COVID-19. TCRdb keeps only in-frame clones here, not all; method: immunoSEQ multiplex PCR. The table includes roughly 120,000 clones, 75% to 90% detected once. Sequenced input: peripheral blood. The receptors come from a man in his thirties or forties with acute or convalescent COVID-19.

The chain carries TRBV12-3 or TRBV12-4 and TRBJ2-1; D is possibly TRBD2 (6 bases). The CDR3 is 13 amino acids. The V gene lost 6 bases and the J gene lost 10 bases, with 16 bases spanning the gap. This CDR3 is CASREGTVREQFF. CDR3 DNA sequence: TGTGCCAGCAGAGAAGGGACTGTTCGGGAGCAGTTCTTC.

Here the CDR3 reads CASSRRFQETQYF. CDR3 bases: TGTGCCAGCAGTCGCAGGTTTCAGGAGACCCAGTACTTC. V usage is TRBV6-5 and J usage is TRBJ2-5; D is undetermined. This CDR3 comprises 13 residues. From germline, CDR1 is MNHEY and CDR2 SVGAGI. Trimming removed 5 bases at V and 5 bases at J, with 12 bases between.

This chain uses TRBV29-1 with TRBJ2-3, with 12 bases aligning to TRBD2. V was clipped by 7 bases and J by 0 bases; unmatched bases: 14. This CDR3 has 18 amino acids. Germline V lookup: CDR1 SQVTM, CDR2 ANQGSEA. CDR3 loop: CSAELGLAGGRSTDTQYF. CDR3 nucleotides: TGCAGCGCGGAGTTGGGGCTAGCGGGGGGGCGGAGCACAGATACGCAGTATTTT.

The rearrangement links TRBV30 to TRBJ1-5; possible D gene TRBD1, 5 bases. Germline V CDR1 and CDR2: GTSNPN, SVGIG (reference sequence). Deletions cut 4 bases from V and 8 bases from J, with 21 bases between. The CDR3 is 15 residues long. The CDR3 bases are TGTGCCTGGACGCCAGGGAAAGGCCCCTTAGAGCCCCAGCATTTT. It translates to CAWTPGKGPLEPQHF.

The chain recombines TRBV6-4 with TRBJ2-1; D gene unclear. Trimming cost V 3 bases and J 0 bases, with 9 bases left between them. The germline V gene encodes CDR1 MRHNA and CDR2 SNTAGT. The CDR3 has 15 residues. The CDR3 DNA follows: TGTGCCAGCAGTGAGGTAGCCTCCTCCTACAATGAGCAGTTCTTC. Translation: CASSEVASSYNEQFF.

The J gene is TRBJ2-3, the V gene TRBV3-1 (or the pseudogene TRBV3-2), with 8 bases identical to TRBD2. The CDR3 has 17 residues. V lost 2 bases to trimming and J lost 2 bases; unmatched junction nucleotides: 9. Germline CDR1 is LGHDT and CDR2 is YNNKEL (reference sequence). CDR3 loop: CASSQFYGGDLTDTQYF. As DNA, the CDR3 is TGTGCCAGCAGCCAATTCTACGGGGGGGATCTCACAGATACGCAGTATTTT.

The CDR3 DNA is TGCGCCAGCAGCCCCCAGACTAGCGGCACAGATACGCAGTATTTT. As protein: CASSPQTSGTDTQYF. V gene TRBV5-1 combines with J gene TRBJ2-3; 8 nucleotides line up with TRBD2. CDR3 length: 15 residues. V lost 4 bases, J lost 1 base, and 5 bases stayed unmatched. Germline CDR1 and CDR2: SGHRS and YFSETQ.

This rearrangement joins TRBV10-2 to TRBJ2-7, with D maybe TRBD1 (6 bases). The CDR3 extends over 17 amino acids. V was cut by 11 bases and J by 0 bases, with 26 bases left in between. From germline, CDR1 is WSHSY and CDR2 SAAADI. The CDR3 here is CAGQGLAKSPLSYEQYV. The CDR3 DNA reads TGCGCCGGCCAGGGGCTAGCTAAATCCCCCCTCTCCTACGAGCAGTACGTC.

The gene calls are TRBV13 and TRBJ1-2, with D possibly TRBD1 on 6 matching bases. Trimming cost V 3 bases and J 6 bases, with 20 bases left between them. The CDR3 has 16 residues. The germline V gene has CDR1 PRHDT and CDR2 FYEKMQ (reference sequence). The CDR3 region is CASSLGHKGGPDGYTF. DNA of the CDR3: TGTGCCAGCAGCTTGGGCCATAAAGGGGGACCCGATGGCTACACCTTC.

This clone showed up just once. CDR3 loop: CASSQLGMGGKAFF. CDR3 bases: TGTGCCAGCAGCCAACTGGGGATGGGCGGGAAAGCTTTCTTT. This rearrangement joins TRBV14 to TRBJ1-1; D gene uncertain. The V and J ends lost 2 bases and 9 bases respectively, with 16 bases between them. CDR1 is SGHDN, CDR2 FVKESK, per germline. The CDR3 sequence is 14 residues long.

The chain joins TRBV11-2 to TRBJ2-1; 9 positions agree with TRBD1. CDR3 size: 17 residues. V lost 0 bases to trimming and J lost 7 bases; unmatched junction nucleotides: 10. Germline CDR1 and CDR2: SGHAT and FQNNGV. CDR3 loop: CASSLDWRRTGDNEQFF. As DNA, the CDR3 is TGTGCCAGCAGCTTAGATTGGAGGAGGACAGGGGATAATGAGCAGTTCTTC.

The V and J genes are TRBV30 and TRBJ2-1; 11 positions agree with TRBD2. Germline V gives CDR1 GTSNPN, CDR2 SVGIG (reference sequence). The V gene end was trimmed by 5 bases and the J gene end by 0 bases; junction bases not matched to a gene: 12. The CDR3 totals 18 residues. The CDR3: CAWSPLAGGPTSYNEQFF. The CDR3 bases are TGTGCCTGGTCCCCCTTAGCGGGAGGGCCCACCTCCTACAATGAGCAGTTCTTC.

The CDR3 here is CASSDSGTGVLRGYTF. Written as DNA, the CDR3 is TGTGCCAGCAGTGACTCCGGGACAGGGGTACTTAGGGGCTACACCTTC. This chain links TRBV9 with TRBJ1-2, with 10 bases identical to TRBD1. Losses at the gene ends were 5 bases for V and 8 bases for J; bases not matched to a gene: 15. Germline values: CDR1 SGDLS, CDR2 YYNGEE. This CDR3 is built from 16 residues.

V usage is TRBV5-1 and J usage is TRBJ1-1; 11 bases agree with TRBD1. CDR1 and CDR2 from the germline V gene are SGHRS and YFSETQ. This CDR3 spans 14 amino acids. The J segment lost 7 bases and the V segment lost 2 bases, leaving 4 bases of the junction unmatched. The chain's CDR3 is CASSLRTGGDEAFF. The CDR3, as DNA: TGCGCCAGCAGCTTACGGACAGGGGGCGATGAAGCTTTCTTT. Combining the CDR3 with reference TRBV5-1 and TRBJ1-1 gives the whole variable domain KAGVTQTPRYLIKTRGQQVTLSCSPISGHRSVSWYQQTPGQGLQFLFEYFSETQRNKGNFPGRFSGRQFSNSRSEMNVSTLELGDSALYLCASSLRTGGDEAFFGQGTRLTVV.

The rearrangement links TRBV5-6 to TRBJ2-1, with 7 bases matching TRBD2. With V trimmed by 1 base and J by 4 bases, 14 bases remained unmatched. The CDR3 contains 18 residues. Germline V gene sequence: CDR1 SGHDT, CDR2 YYEEEE. CDR3 protein: CASSLLGISGFPYNEQFF. For the CDR3, the DNA is TGTGCCAGCAGCTTGCTCGGTATTAGCGGGTTCCCGTACAATGAGCAGTTCTTC.

The rearrangement links TRBV7-2 to TRBJ1-1; tentative D call: TRBD1 (6 bases). The CDR3 loop spans 14 amino acids. V was trimmed by 5 bases and J by 4 bases, leaving 14 bases between them. Germline V gene data show CDR1 as SGHTA and CDR2 as FQGNSA. The CDR3 DNA sequence: TGTGCCAGCAGCGTAGACAGGTGGGGCACTGAAGCTTTCTTT. Its translation: CASSVDRWGTEAFF.

This chain links TRBV6-5 with TRBJ2-2, with a weak D call TRBD1 (5 bases). The germline V and J ends were trimmed by 7 bases and 9 bases, with 18 bases remaining between them. This CDR3 contains 14 residues. The V gene's germline CDR1 is MNHEY and CDR2 SVGAGI. The CDR3 protein is CASTPSRGSRELFF. Written as DNA, the CDR3 is TGTGCCAGCACGCCTTCTAGGGGTAGCCGGGAGCTGTTTTTT.

The genes are TRBV7-2 and TRBJ1-1; the D gene is possibly TRBD1 (5 bases). Trimming stripped 5 bases from V and 0 bases from J, with 13 bases between. Germline loops: CDR1 SGHTA, CDR2 FQGNSA. The CDR3 spans 15 residues. CDR3 DNA: TGTGCCAGCAGCCCCGTGGAGGGGATGAACACTGAAGCTTTCTTT. It specifies CASSPVEGMNTEAFF.

The chain employs TRBV7-6 and TRBJ1-4; no clear D gene. The CDR3 runs 14 residues. Germline CDR1 and CDR2: SGHVS and FNYEAQ. V was shortened by 5 bases and J by 2 bases, with 9 bases between the two germline ends. The CDR3, as DNA: TGTGCCAGCAGCCGCGGAAGGACTAATGAAAAACTGTTTTTT. This encodes CASSRGRTNEKLFF.

The rearrangement joins TRBV20-1 to TRBJ2-7; D remains unclear. CDR1 and CDR2 (germline): DFQATT, SNEGSKA (reference sequence). The germline V and J ends were trimmed by 3 bases and 4 bases, with 13 bases remaining between them. The CDR3 has 13 amino acids. The DNA for the CDR3 is TGCAGTGCTAGTAGCAGGAATGATTACGAGCAGTACGTC. The encoded protein is CSASSRNDYEQYV.

The chain combines TRBV5-4 with TRBJ1-2, with a tentative D call TRBD1 (5 bases). The germline CDR1 and CDR2 sequences are SGHNT and YYREEE (reference sequence). V was pared by 0 bases and J by 7 bases, with 13 bases between. The CDR3 has 14 amino acids. CDR3 sequence: CASSLGARVVGYTF. In DNA, the CDR3 is TGTGCCAGCAGCTTGGGGGCCAGGGTGGTTGGCTACACCTTC.

CDR3 loop: CASSLARRGSPLHF. Here the CDR3 DNA reads TGTGCCAGCAGTTTAGCCAGGAGGGGATCACCCCTCCACTTT. This chain joins TRBV27 and TRBJ1-6; perhaps TRBD1 as D (5 bases). The length of the CDR3 is 14 residues. The V gene's germline CDR1 is MNHEY and CDR2 SMNVEV (reference sequence). Trimming left V 2 bases short and J 10 bases short, with 12 bases between.

V usage is TRBV7-6 and J usage is TRBJ2-5, with 10 bases fitting TRBD1. Germline V gene sequence: CDR1 SGHVS, CDR2 FNYEAQ. This CDR3 has 15 amino acids. The V gene end was trimmed by 1 base and the J gene end by 3 bases; junction bases not matched to a gene: 2. The CDR3 loop reads CASSLVGTGEETQYF. CDR3 DNA sequence: TGTGCCAGCAGCTTAGTTGGGACAGGGGAAGAGACCCAGTACTTC.

The chain joins TRBV7-9 to TRBJ2-7; weak D call: TRBD2 (5 bases). Trimming took off 5 bases at V and 0 bases at J, with 20 bases between the two ends. In germline, CDR1 is SEHNR, CDR2 FQNEAQ (reference sequence). This CDR3 has 17 residues. The DNA for the CDR3 is TGTGCCAGCAGCCTCAAGGAGGAGGCGGTAGTCTCCTACGAGCAGTACTTC. Translating gives CASSLKEEAVVSYEQYF.